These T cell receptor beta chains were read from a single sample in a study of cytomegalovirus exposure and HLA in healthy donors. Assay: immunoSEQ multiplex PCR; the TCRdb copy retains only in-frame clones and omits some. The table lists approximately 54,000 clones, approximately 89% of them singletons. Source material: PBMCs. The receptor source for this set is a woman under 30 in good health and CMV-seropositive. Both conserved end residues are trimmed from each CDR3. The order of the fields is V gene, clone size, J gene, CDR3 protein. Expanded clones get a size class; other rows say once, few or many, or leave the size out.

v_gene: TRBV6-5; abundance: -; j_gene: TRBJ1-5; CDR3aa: ASSSQGARSNQPQH
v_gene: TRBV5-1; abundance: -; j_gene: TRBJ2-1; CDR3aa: ASSLERGNPYNEQF
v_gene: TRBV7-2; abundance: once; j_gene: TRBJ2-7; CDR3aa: ASSLVAYTYEQY
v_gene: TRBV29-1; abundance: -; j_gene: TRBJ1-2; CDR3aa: SVEKRNYGYT
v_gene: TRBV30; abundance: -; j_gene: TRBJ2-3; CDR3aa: AWTKNMNTQY
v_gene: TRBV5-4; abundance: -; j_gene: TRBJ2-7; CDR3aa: ASHTGTGVAEQY
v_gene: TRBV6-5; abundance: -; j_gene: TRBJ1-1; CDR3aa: ASKSRAEAF
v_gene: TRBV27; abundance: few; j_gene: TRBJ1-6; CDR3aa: ASSYDSYYSPLH
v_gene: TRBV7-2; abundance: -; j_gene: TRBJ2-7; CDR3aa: ASSRTGIEQY
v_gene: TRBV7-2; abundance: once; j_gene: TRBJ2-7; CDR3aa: ASSLISGGAYEQY
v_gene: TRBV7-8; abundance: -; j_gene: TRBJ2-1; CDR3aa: ASSRIAGASSYNEQF
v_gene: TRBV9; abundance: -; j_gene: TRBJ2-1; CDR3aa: ASSDSGTDYNEQF
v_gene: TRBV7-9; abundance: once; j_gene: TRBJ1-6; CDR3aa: ASAAGGTSPLH
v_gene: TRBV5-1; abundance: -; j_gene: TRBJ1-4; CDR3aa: ASSPGGRAGHEKLF
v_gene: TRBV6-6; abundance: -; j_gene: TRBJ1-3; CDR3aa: ASSYRGQFSGNTIY
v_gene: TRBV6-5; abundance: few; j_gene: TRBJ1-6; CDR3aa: ASSYSGGVDSPLH
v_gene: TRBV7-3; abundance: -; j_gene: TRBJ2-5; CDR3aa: ASSPTGQGGAETQY
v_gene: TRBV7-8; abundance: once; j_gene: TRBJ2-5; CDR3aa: ASSLRQLVPQETQY
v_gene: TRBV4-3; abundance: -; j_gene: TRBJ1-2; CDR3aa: ASSQAGGAGYGYT
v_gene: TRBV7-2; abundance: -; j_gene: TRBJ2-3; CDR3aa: ASSRVPGQTTDTQY
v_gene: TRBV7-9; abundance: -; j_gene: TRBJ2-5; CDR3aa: ASSLRDRGTQETQY
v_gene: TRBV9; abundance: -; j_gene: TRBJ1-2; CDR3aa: ASSPSGGLGYT
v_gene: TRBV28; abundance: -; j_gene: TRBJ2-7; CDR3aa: ASSFTLSGQGRSYEQY
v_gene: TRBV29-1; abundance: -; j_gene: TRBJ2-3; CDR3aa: SVVPGTGVTDTQY
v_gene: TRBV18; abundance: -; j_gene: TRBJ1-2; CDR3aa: ASSPTTGTGSEANYGYT
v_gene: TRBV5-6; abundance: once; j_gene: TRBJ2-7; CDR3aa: ASKGQTYEQY
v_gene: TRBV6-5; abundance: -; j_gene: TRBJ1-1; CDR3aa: ASSYGRGEAF
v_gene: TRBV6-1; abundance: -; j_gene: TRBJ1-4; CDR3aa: ARGTGGDEKLF
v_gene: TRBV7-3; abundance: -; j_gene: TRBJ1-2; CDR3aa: ASTGTGGNYGYT
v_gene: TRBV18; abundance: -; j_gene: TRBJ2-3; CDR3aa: ASSPNAGGITDTQY
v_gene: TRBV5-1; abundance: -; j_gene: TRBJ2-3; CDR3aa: ASSLGGRKSTDTQY
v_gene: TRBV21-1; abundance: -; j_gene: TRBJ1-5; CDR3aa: ASSCLAVRDRSYYSNQPQH
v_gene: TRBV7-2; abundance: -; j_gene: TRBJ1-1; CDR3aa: ASSPRGLTTEAF
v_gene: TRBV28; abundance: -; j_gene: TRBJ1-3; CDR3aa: ASRKQGHSGNTIY
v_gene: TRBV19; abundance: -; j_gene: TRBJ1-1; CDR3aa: ASTRVQGATEAF
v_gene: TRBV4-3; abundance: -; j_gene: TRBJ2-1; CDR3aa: ASSPGASGGVYNEQF
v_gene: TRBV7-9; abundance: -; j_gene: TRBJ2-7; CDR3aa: ASSRGGVEQY
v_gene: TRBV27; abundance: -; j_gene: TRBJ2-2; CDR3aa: ASKGALTGELF
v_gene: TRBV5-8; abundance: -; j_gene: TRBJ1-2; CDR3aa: ASSLNWEGDT
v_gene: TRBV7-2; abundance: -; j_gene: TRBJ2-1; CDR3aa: ASSLTAGGPRNEQF
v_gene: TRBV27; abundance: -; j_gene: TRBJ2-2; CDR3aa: ASSFGGNTGELF
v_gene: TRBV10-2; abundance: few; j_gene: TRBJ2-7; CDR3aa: ASMGAGRSYEQY
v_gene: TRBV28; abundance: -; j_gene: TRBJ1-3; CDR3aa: ASSPIPGNTIY
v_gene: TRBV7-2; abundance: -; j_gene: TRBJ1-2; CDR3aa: ASSRDRARANYGYT
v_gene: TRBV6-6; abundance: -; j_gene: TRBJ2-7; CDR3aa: ASSYGQFSYEQY
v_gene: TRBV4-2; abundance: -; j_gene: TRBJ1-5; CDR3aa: ASSQGAQPQH
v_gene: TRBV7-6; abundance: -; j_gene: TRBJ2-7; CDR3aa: ASSLGTSEVYEQY
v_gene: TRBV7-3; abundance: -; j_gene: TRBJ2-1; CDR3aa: ASRPALGTGWNEQF
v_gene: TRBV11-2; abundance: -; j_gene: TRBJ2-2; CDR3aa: ASSPGGWTGELF
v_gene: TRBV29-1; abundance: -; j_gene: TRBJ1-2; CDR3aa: SVIDRVGGYT
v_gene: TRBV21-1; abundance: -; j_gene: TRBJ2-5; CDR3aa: ASSPSEGIKETQY
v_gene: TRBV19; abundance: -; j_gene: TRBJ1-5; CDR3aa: ASSIPGAMASSNQPQH